Each of the 19 T cell receptor beta chains below was sequenced from the same sample in a study of blood T cell repertoires in COVID-19. Some clones are missing from TCRdb's copy, which holds only in-frame ones; the method was immunoSEQ multiplex PCR. The sample shows approximately 70,000 clones, 88% of them seen only once. Sequencing was performed on peripheral blood. Receptor source: a human donor in a cohort sampled during active COVID-19.

This chain links TRBV5-8 with TRBJ2-1, with D hard to call. CDR1 SGHTS and CDR2 YDEGEE come from the germline V gene. This CDR3 contains 15 residues. Deletions cut 7 bases from V and 6 bases from J, with 20 bases between. The CDR3 coding sequence is TGTGCCAGCGGAACCACAGACGCAAGATTCAATGAGCAGTTCTTC. It specifies CASGTTDARFNEQFF.

The CDR3 DNA reads TGTGCCACCACCCCGGACAGGGCGTCCCAGACCCAGTACTTC. It codes for CATTPDRASQTQYF. The V gene is TRBV15, the J gene TRBJ2-5; the match to TRBD1 covers 8 bases. V lost 7 bases to trimming and J lost 6 bases; unmatched junction nucleotides: 10. The CDR3 consists of 14 residues. From germline, CDR1 is LNHNV and CDR2 YYDKDF (reference sequence).

About this clone itself: A junction boundary mismatches the germline segment, possibly from a read error. The same CDR3 is also encoded by other DNA sequences in this sample. The chain employs TRBV7-2 and TRBJ1-2; TRBD1 aligns across 9 bases. This CDR3 spans 13 amino acids. The germline V gene has CDR1 SGHTA and CDR2 FQGNSA. The CDR3 nucleotides read TGTGCCAGTAGCTTAGGGACAGGGCTTGGCTACACCTTC. Its translation: CASSLGTGLGYTF. The full variable domain, with the rest looked up from reference TRBV7-2 and TRBJ1-2, is GAGVSQSPSNKVTEKGKDVELRCDPISGHTALYWYRQSLGQGLEFLIYFQGNSAPDKSGLPSDRFSAERTGGSVSTLTIQRTQQEDSAVYLCASSLGTGLGYTFGSGTRLTVV.

This clone was observed a few times. The chain recombines TRBV7-2 with TRBJ1-4; TRBD1 is a possible D gene (6 bases). The CDR3 spans 15 residues. Looked up from germline, CDR1 is SGHTA and CDR2 is FQGNSA. The V and J ends lost 7 bases and 5 bases respectively, with 17 bases between them. CDR3 nucleotide sequence: TGTGCCAGCACGATATGGGGAAGGGGGAATGAAAAACTGTTTTTT. Translation: CASTIWGRGNEKLFF.

The genes are TRBV29-1 and TRBJ2-3; D may be TRBD1 (6 bases). This CDR3 contains 14 residues. Germline values: CDR1 SQVTM, CDR2 ANQGSEA. Trimming removed 3 bases at V and 0 bases at J, with 10 bases between. The CDR3 protein is CSVEDRTSTDTQYF. The CDR3 DNA sequence: TGCAGCGTTGAGGACAGAACTAGCACAGATACGCAGTATTTT.

This chain uses TRBV6-6 with TRBJ1-1, with D perhaps matching TRBD1 (6 bases). V shed 3 bases and J shed 6 bases, with 14 bases lying between them. In germline, CDR1 is MNHNY, CDR2 SVGAGI (reference sequence). This CDR3 comprises 14 residues. The chain's CDR3 is CASSYSGDVAEAFF. The CDR3 DNA reads TGTGCCAGCAGTTATTCAGGGGATGTAGCTGAAGCTTTCTTT.

This clone occurred once. The chain combines TRBV18 with TRBJ2-1; 7 nucleotides align to TRBD1. V lost 5 bases and J lost 0; bases outside the gene matches: 10. CDR1 is KGHSH, CDR2 LQKENI, per germline. This CDR3 has 17 amino acids. The CDR3 DNA reads as TGTGCCAGCTCAGCCAGTCTGGGACAGAGCTCCTACAATGAGCAGTTCTTC. This gives the protein CASSASLGQSSYNEQFF.

A few counts support this clone. The rearrangement uses TRBV6-2 or TRBV6-3 and TRBJ2-2; D remains unclear. The CDR3 sequence is 12 residues long. Looked up from germline, CDR1 is MNHEY and CDR2 is SVGEGT. V gave up 2 bases and J gave up 7 bases, with 5 bases separating them. In DNA form, the CDR3 reads TGTGCCAGCAGTTACCTCGGCGGGGAGCTGTTTTTT. Its translation: CASSYLGGELFF.

The V and J genes are TRBV7-9 and TRBJ2-5, with 7 positions matching TRBD1. There are 14 residues in the CDR3. The V and J ends lost 6 bases and 2 bases, in that order; junction bases with no gene match: 6. Germline values: CDR1 SEHNR, CDR2 FQNEAQ (reference sequence). CDR3 DNA: TGTGCCAGCAGGAGAGGGACAGAGCAAGAGACCCAGTACTTC. As protein: CASRRGTEQETQYF. The full variable domain, with the rest looked up from reference TRBV7-9 and TRBJ2-5, is DTGVSQNPRHKITKRGQNVTFRCDPISEHNRLYWYRQTLGQGPEFLTYFQNEAQLEKSRLLSDRFSAERPKGSFSTLEIQRTEQGDSAMYLCASRRGTEQETQYFGPGTRLLVL.

In this sample, this clone turned up once. The genes are TRBV12-1 and TRBJ1-2. TRBV12-1 is termed a pseudogene. CDR3 size: 19 residues. The CDR3 loop reads CASSFGDLWGGRVIKGYTF. CDR3 coding DNA: TGTGCCAGCAGCTTTGGGGATCTGTGGGGAGGCAGGGTAATAAAGGGCTACACCTTC.

The V gene is TRBV3-1 (or the pseudogene TRBV3-2), the J gene TRBJ2-1; weak D call: TRBD2 (6 bases). Trimming cost V 0 bases and J 4 bases, with 16 bases left between them. The CDR3 runs 17 residues. Germline CDR1 LGHDT, CDR2 YNNKEL (reference sequence). The chain's CDR3 is CASSQDGRELSYNEQFF. Written as DNA, the CDR3 is TGTGCCAGCAGCCAAGATGGCCGGGAGCTATCTTACAATGAGCAGTTCTTC.

The V call is TRBV20-1, the J call TRBJ1-6, with 7 bases that match TRBD1. V lost 3 bases, J lost 9 bases, and 5 bases stayed unmatched. This CDR3 contains 13 residues. Germline V gives CDR1 DFQATT, CDR2 SNEGSKA (reference sequence). The CDR3 DNA sequence: TGCAGTGCTAGTCAGGGGGTGAGTTCACCCCTCCACTTT. This gives the protein CSASQGVSSPLHF.

The chain has TRBV19 and TRBJ1-1; the D gene is possibly TRBD1 (6 bases). The germline CDR1 and CDR2 sequences are LNHDA and SQIVND (reference sequence). The CDR3 has 15 residues. V shed 0 bases and J shed 4 bases, with 12 bases lying between them. For the CDR3, the DNA is TGTGCCAGTAGTATAGATCATACAGGGACCACTGAAGCTTTCTTT. Translating gives CASSIDHTGTTEAFF.

In DNA form, the CDR3 reads TGTGCCAGCAGCCAGGCGGGGGGTCAGTACTTC. This codes for CASSQAGGQYF. The chain has TRBV3-1 (or the pseudogene TRBV3-2) and TRBJ2-4; 8 positions agree with TRBD2. CDR1 LGHDT and CDR2 YNNKEL come from the germline V gene (reference sequence). The CDR3 extends over 11 amino acids. V lost 3 bases to trimming and J lost 12 bases; unmatched junction nucleotides: 1.

The chain is built from TRBV5-1 and TRBJ2-5, with D maybe TRBD2 (7 bases). The germline V gene encodes CDR1 SGHRS and CDR2 YFSETQ. The CDR3 length is 15 residues. V was pared by 0 bases and J by 1 base, with 10 bases between. The CDR3 nucleotides are TGCGCCAGCAGCTTGGAGGGGGGGAGCCAAGAGACCCAGTACTTC. It yields the protein CASSLEGGSQETQYF.

The chain is built from TRBV4-1 and TRBJ2-3; a weak D match, TRBD2 (6 bases). V was trimmed by 0 bases and J by 5 bases, leaving 15 bases between them. The germline V gene encodes CDR1 MGHRA and CDR2 YSYEKL. The CDR3 contains 16 residues. The CDR3 protein is CASSQEVGGFIDTQYF. In DNA, the CDR3 is TGCGCCAGCAGCCAAGAAGTGGGAGGCTTCATAGATACGCAGTATTTT.

The V and J genes are TRBV25-1 and TRBJ2-1; 10 bases are shared with TRBD1. Germline values: CDR1 MGHDK, CDR2 SYGVNS. The length of the CDR3 is 15 residues. The ends lost 4 bases at V and 5 bases at J; junction bases unmatched: 5. The CDR3 sequence: CASSGWTGGDNEQFF. For the CDR3, the DNA is TGTGCCAGCAGTGGCTGGACAGGGGGTGACAATGAGCAGTTCTTC.

This rearrangement joins TRBV7-3 to TRBJ1-4, with D perhaps matching TRBD1 (5 bases). Deletions cut 2 bases from V and 8 bases from J, with 15 bases between. CDR1 is SGHTA, CDR2 FQGTGA, per germline. CDR3 size: 15 residues. The DNA of the CDR3 is TGTGCCAGCAGCTTATCAGGGATCGTCGGCGAAAAACTGTTTTTT. Translating gives CASSLSGIVGEKLFF.

The chain employs TRBV29-1 and TRBJ1-3, with D perhaps TRBD1 (6 bases). Trimming stripped 6 bases from V and 8 bases from J, with 14 bases between. CDR1 and CDR2 from the germline V gene are SQVTM and ANQGSEA. The CDR3 runs 12 residues. CDR3 amino acids: CSVRGEGDTIYF. The DNA of the CDR3 is TGCAGCGTGAGGGGGGAGGGGGACACCATATATTTT.